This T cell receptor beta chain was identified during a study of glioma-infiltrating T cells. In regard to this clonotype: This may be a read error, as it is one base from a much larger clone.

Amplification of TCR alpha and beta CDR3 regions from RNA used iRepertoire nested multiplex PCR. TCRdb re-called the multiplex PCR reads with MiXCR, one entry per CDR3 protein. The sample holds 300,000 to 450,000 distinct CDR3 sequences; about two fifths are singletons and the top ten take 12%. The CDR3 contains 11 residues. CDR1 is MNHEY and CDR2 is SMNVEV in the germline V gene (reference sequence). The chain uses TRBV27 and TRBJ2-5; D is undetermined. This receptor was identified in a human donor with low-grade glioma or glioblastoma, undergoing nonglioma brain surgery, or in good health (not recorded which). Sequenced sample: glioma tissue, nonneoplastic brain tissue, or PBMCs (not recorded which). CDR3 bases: TGTACCAGCCACCCCAAGGGGACCCAGTACTTC. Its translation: CTSHPKGTQYF.